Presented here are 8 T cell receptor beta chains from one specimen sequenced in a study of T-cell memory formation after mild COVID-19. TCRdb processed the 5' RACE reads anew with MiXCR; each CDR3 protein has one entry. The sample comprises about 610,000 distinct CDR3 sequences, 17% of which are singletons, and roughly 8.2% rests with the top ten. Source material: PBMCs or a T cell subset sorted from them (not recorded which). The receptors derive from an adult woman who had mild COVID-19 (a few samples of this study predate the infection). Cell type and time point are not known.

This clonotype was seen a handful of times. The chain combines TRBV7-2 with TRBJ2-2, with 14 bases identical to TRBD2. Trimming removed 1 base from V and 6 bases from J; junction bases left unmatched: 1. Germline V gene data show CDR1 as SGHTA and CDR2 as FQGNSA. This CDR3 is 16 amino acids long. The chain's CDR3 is CASSLGLAGGSGELFF. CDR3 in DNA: TGTGCCAGCAGCTTAGGACTAGCGGGGGGGTCCGGGGAGCTGTTTTTT.

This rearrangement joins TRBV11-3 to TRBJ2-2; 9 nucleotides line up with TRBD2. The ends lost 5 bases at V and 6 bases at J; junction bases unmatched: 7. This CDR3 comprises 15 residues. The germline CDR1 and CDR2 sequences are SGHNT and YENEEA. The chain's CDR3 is CASSLHSGGAGELFF. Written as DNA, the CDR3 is TGTGCCAGCAGCCTACATAGCGGGGGTGCCGGGGAGCTGTTTTTT.

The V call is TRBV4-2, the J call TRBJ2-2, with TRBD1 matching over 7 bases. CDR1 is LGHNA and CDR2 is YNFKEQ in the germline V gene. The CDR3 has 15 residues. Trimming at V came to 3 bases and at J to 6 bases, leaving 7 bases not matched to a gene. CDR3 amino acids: CASSHDRERSGELFF. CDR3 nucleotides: TGTGCCAGCAGCCACGACAGGGAACGGTCCGGGGAGCTGTTTTTT.

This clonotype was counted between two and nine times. CDR3 nucleotides: TGTGCCAGCAGCTTAGCGGTGGACTCGCATGTGGAGACCCAGTACTTC. It codes for CASSLAVDSHVETQYF. The V call is TRBV7-9, the J call TRBJ2-5, with D perhaps matching TRBD2 (5 bases). The CDR3 runs 16 residues. Trimming stripped 0 bases from V and 5 bases from J, with 16 bases between. Germline CDR1 SEHNR, CDR2 FQNEAQ (reference sequence).

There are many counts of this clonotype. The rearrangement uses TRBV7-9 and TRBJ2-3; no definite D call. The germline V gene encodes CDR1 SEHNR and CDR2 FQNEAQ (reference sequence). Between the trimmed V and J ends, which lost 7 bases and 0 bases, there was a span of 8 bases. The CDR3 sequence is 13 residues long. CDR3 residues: CASTRPSTDTQYF. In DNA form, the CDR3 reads TGTGCCAGCACCCGTCCTAGCACAGATACGCAGTATTTT.

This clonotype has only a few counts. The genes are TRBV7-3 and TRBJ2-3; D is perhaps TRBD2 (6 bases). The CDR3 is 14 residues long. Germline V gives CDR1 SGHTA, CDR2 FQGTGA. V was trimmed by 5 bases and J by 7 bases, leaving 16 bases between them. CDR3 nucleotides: TGTGCCAGCAGCCCCGGGACTTCACGTCATACGCAGTATTTT. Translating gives CASSPGTSRHTQYF.

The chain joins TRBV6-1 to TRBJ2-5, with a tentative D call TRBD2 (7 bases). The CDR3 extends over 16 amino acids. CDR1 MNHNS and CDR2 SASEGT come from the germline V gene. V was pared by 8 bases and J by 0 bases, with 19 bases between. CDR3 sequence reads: CASWGGSWGDQETQYF. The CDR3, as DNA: TGTGCCAGCTGGGGGGGCAGTTGGGGGGACCAAGAGACCCAGTACTTC.

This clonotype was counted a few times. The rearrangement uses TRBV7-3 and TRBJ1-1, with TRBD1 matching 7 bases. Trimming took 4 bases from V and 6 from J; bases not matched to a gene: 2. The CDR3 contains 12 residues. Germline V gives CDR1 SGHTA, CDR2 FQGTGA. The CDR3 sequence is CASSSGGPEAFF. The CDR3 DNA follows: TGTGCCAGCAGCTCAGGGGGACCTGAAGCTTTCTTT.